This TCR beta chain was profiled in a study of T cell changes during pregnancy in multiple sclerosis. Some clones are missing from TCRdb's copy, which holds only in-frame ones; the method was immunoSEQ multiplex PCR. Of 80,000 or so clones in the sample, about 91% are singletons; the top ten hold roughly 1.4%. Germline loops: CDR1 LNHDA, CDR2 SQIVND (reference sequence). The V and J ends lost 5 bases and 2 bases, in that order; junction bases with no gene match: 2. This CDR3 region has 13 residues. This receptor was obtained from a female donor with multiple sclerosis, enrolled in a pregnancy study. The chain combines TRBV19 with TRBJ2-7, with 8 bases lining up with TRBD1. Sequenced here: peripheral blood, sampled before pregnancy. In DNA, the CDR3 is TGTGCCAGTAGTGCGGGACAGGCCTACGAGCAGTACTTC. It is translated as CASSAGQAYEQYF.